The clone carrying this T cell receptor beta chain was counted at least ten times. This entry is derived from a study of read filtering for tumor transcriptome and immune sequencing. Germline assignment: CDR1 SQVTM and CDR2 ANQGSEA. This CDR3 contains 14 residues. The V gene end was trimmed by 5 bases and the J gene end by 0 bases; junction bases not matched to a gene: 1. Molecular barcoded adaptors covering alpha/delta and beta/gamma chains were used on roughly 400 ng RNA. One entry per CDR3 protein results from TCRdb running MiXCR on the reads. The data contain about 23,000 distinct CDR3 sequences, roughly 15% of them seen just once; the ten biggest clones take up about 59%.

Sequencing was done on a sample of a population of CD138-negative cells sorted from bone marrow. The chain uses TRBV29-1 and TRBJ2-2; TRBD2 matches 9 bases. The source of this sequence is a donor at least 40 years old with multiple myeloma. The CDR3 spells CSVPSGTNTGELFF. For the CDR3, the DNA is TGCAGCGTTCCTAGCGGGACGAACACCGGGGAGCTGTTTTTT.